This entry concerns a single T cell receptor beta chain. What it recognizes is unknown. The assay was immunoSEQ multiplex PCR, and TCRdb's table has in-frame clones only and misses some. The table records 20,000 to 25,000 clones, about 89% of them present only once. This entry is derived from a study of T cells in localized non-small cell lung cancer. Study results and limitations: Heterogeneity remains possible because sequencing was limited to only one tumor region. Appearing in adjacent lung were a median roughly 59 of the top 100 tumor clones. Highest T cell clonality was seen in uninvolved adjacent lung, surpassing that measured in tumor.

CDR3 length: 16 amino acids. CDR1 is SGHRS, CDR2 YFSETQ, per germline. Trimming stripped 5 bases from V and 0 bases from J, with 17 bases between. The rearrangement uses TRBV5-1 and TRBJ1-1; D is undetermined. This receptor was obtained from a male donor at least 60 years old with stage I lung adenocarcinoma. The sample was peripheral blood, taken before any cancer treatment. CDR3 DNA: TGCGCCAGCAGGACGGGAAGGGTTCTCATGAACACTGAAGCTTTCTTT. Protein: CASRTGRVLMNTEAFF. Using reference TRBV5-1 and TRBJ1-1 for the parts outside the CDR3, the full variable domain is KAGVTQTPRYLIKTRGQQVTLSCSPISGHRSVSWYQQTPGQGLQFLFEYFSETQRNKGNFPGRFSGRQFSNSRSEMNVSTLELGDSALYLCASRTGRVLMNTEAFFGQGTRLTVV.